These 14 T cell receptor beta chains were sequenced from one sample in a study of T-cell memory formation after mild COVID-19. Each CDR3 protein gets one entry after TCRdb re-called the 5' RACE reads with MiXCR. This table has under 400,000 distinct CDR3 sequences, roughly 21% appearing once. Sequences were obtained from PBMCs or a T cell subset sorted from them (not recorded which). The receptor set was obtained from an adult woman who had mild COVID-19 (a few samples of this study predate the infection). Cell type and time point are not known.

The rearrangement uses TRBV20-1 and TRBJ2-5, with D hard to call. Trimming cost V 3 bases and J 5 bases, with 10 bases left between them. The CDR3 loop spans 12 amino acids. CDR1 is DFQATT, CDR2 SNEGSKA, per germline (reference sequence). The CDR3 nucleotides are TGCAGTGCTAGGCTCCCGTTGGAGACCCAGTACTTC. This gives the protein CSARLPLETQYF.

This clonotype was recorded a few times. This chain connects TRBV4-3 to TRBJ1-1; 7 bases match TRBD1. Trimming at V came to 8 bases and at J to 0 bases, leaving 6 bases not matched to a gene. The germline V gene encodes CDR1 LGHNA and CDR2 YSLEER. The CDR3 has 14 amino acids. CDR3 sequence (DNA): TGCGCCAGCGGACCAGGGGGGATGAACACTGAAGCTTTCTTT. This encodes CASGPGGMNTEAFF.

This clonotype was detected only once. V gene TRBV7-2 combines with J gene TRBJ2-3; 9 bases line up with TRBD2. The junction had 5 bases not matched to a gene; V was cut back by 1 base and J by 3 bases. From germline, CDR1 is SGHTA and CDR2 FQGNSA. CDR3 size: 16 residues. CDR3 sequence: CASSLGRGGATDTQYF. The CDR3 bases are TGTGCCAGCAGCTTAGGACGCGGGGGGGCAACAGATACGCAGTATTTT.

The rearrangement links TRBV15 to TRBJ1-1, with D perhaps matching TRBD1 (5 bases). Germline values: CDR1 LNHNV, CDR2 YYDKDF (reference sequence). The CDR3 contains 16 residues. Trimming stripped 0 bases from V and 1 base from J, with 12 bases between. The CDR3 here is CATSRDLTGRNTEAFF. The DNA of the CDR3 is TGTGCCACCAGCAGAGATCTCACAGGAAGGAACACTGAAGCTTTCTTT. Supplemented by reference TRBV15 and TRBJ1-1, the full variable domain reads DAMVIQNPRYQVTQFGKPVTLSCSQTLNHNVMYWYQQKSSQAPKLLFHYYDKDFNNEADTPDNFQSRRPNTSFCFLDIRSPGLGDTAMYLCATSRDLTGRNTEAFFGQGTRLTVV.

Only one count was recorded for this clonotype. V usage is TRBV12-3 or TRBV12-4 and J usage is TRBJ1-1; 7 bases are shared with TRBD1. Trimming took 5 bases from V and 0 from J; bases not matched to a gene: 3. The CDR3 contains 14 residues. The CDR3 here is CASSADRLNTEAFF. The CDR3 bases are TGTGCCAGCAGTGCGGACAGGTTGAACACTGAAGCTTTCTTT.

The genes are TRBV14 and TRBJ2-1; maybe TRBD2 (6 bases). Germline-derived CDR1 and CDR2 are SGHDN and FVKESK. V lost 1 base, J lost 6 bases, and 16 bases lay in between. The CDR3 runs 16 residues. The CDR3 region has the DNA TGTGCCAGCAGCCAAGCGGGACTTCAACGTGTCAATGAGCAGTTCTTC. Translating it yields CASSQAGLQRVNEQFF.

The V and J genes are TRBV10-1 and TRBJ2-7; D perhaps matches TRBD1 (6 bases). Germline V lookup: CDR1 WNHNN, CDR2 SYGVQD (reference sequence). V was clipped by 5 bases and J by 0 bases, with 11 bases between them. This CDR3 contains 14 residues. CDR3: CASSRQAYSYEQYF. The CDR3 nucleotides are TGCGCCAGCAGTCGACAGGCCTACTCCTACGAGCAGTACTTC.

This clonotype was seen a handful of times. The chain carries TRBV20-1 and TRBJ1-2, with D unresolved. CDR3 length: 14 amino acids. V dropped 4 bases and J dropped 5 bases, with 17 bases sitting between them. CDR1 and CDR2 from the germline V gene are DFQATT and SNEGSKA (reference sequence). The DNA for the CDR3 is TGCAGTGCTAAACCTCGGGAAAAGTCTTATGGCTACACCTTC. Translating it yields CSAKPREKSYGYTF.

This clonotype was observed a few times. This chain links TRBV29-1 with TRBJ2-3; tentatively, D is TRBD1 (5 bases). This CDR3 has 16 amino acids. V lost 0 bases and J 1 base, leaving 14 bases between the germline ends. CDR1 and CDR2 (germline): SQVTM, ANQGSEA. The CDR3, as DNA: TGCAGCGTTGAAGACCCGATAGGGGCAGGCACAGATACGCAGTATTTT. This sequence encodes CSVEDPIGAGTDTQYF.

The gene calls are TRBV4-1 and TRBJ1-1; TRBD1 is a possible D gene (5 bases). The CDR3 length is 13 residues. The germline gives CDR1 MGHRA, CDR2 YSYEKL. Deletions cut 11 bases from V and 0 bases from J, with 13 bases between. This CDR3 reads CARLGLLNTEAFF. For the CDR3, the DNA is TGCGCCCGGTTGGGGCTTTTGAACACTGAAGCTTTCTTT.

As to this clonotype: An end of the junction differs from the germline gene, which may be a read error. The chain couples TRBV6-5 to TRBJ2-7, with TRBD2 matching over 7 bases. The CDR3 length is 13 residues. CDR1 MNHEY and CDR2 SVGAGI come from the germline V gene. For the CDR3, the DNA is TGTGCCAGCAGTACTGGACTAGTCTACGAGCTGTACTTC. As protein: CASSTGLVYELYF.

The gene calls are TRBV4-2 and TRBJ2-4; perhaps D is TRBD1 or TRBD2 (6 bases each). V lost 0 bases to trimming and J lost 0 bases, with 12 bases between them. Germline V gives CDR1 LGHNA, CDR2 YNFKEQ. The CDR3 consists of 17 residues. The DNA for the CDR3 is TGTGCCAGCAGCCAAGATCAAGGGGGGCTAGCCAAAAACATTCAGTACTTC. The encoded protein is CASSQDQGGLAKNIQYF.

This clonotype was detected only once. The rearrangement uses TRBV29-1 and TRBJ1-4; D not resolved. Per the germline V gene, CDR1 is SQVTM and CDR2 is ANQGSEA. The CDR3 loop spans 13 amino acids. V gave up 4 bases and J gave up 7 bases, with 13 bases separating them. The CDR3 loop is CSVARNEGEKLFF. The CDR3 region has the DNA TGCAGCGTTGCGAGAAACGAAGGTGAAAAACTGTTTTTT.

This clonotype was seen only a few times. The rearrangement uses TRBV5-6 and TRBJ1-1; 8 positions match TRBD1. The CDR3 extends over 16 amino acids. CDR1 is SGHDT and CDR2 is YYEEEE in the germline V gene. V lost 0 bases and J lost 0; bases outside the gene matches: 4. This CDR3 is CASSLGAGGLNTEAFF. CDR3 DNA sequence: TGTGCCAGCAGCTTGGGGGCAGGGGGCTTGAACACTGAAGCTTTCTTT.